This entry concerns a single T cell receptor (beta chain). This clone has only a few counts. Its recognized antigen is unknown. No base qualities exist here, and no much larger clone lies one base off it. Every sample was amplified as two independent genomic DNA replicates, using approximately 550 ng for blood and about 1.5 ug for tumor or normal breast. TCRB sequencing of genomic DNA was carried out with the ImmunoSeq Intro kit according to the manufacturer's instructions. The multiplex PCR ran for about 31 cycles using proprietary primers and spike-in control sequences for absolute quantification. Single-end 150-bp reads were used to sequence an 87-bp fragment covering the CDR3 and the flanking V and J genes. Each lane of an Illumina MiSeq using version 3.0 chemistry carried seven multiplexed samples, with two replicates per sample. The authors' analysis ran thus. Raw data were processed by the vendor's proprietary pipeline, with both replicates merged into one result per sample. To define clonotypes, the study grouped productive rearrangements that shared the V-gene family, CDR3 amino acid sequence and J-gene segment. Clonality was computed as 1 minus the normalized Shannon entropy (Pielou evenness) of TCRB abundances. To estimate T cell density, the total number of templates was divided by the number of input cells, which was inferred from the amount of DNA input. Recon, run with its default parameters, was used to estimate overall repertoire diversity and clonality. A clonotype was considered tumor-enriched if its abundance in tumor exceeded 0.1% and was at least 32-fold higher than its abundance in normal breast. Entries here come from immuneACCESS through TCRdb and include only in-frame sequences with V and J called. Some clones fail to appear in such tables; in the studies checked, an unresolved V gene covers under half of the shortfall, and the cause of the remainder is unknown. D and trimming come from the DNA, and the V and J calls and clone size come from that table. Across this sample there are about 38,000 clones, with less than 80% seen only once. The ten largest account for 6.8% of the sample.

The data were obtained in a study of early stage breast cancer tumors (dated by TCRdb to 2016 to 2017). In terms of the full investigation: Of the 16 invasive breast tumors, approximately 11 were found to be estrogen receptor-positive, progesterone receptor-positive and HER2-negative. Of the roughly twelve ER+/PR+/HER2- tumors, eight were classified as invasive ductal carcinomas and four as invasive lobular carcinomas. A total of roughly 2.5 million templates, representing about 1.1 million unique clonotypes, were detected across all samples. On average, each sample got approximately 10-fold read coverage.

Trimming removed 3 bases from V and 3 bases from J, leaving 13 bases between the germline ends. The CDR3 starts with the cysteine, ends with the phenylalanine, and has 15 residues. Only the CDR3 portion is preserved as DNA: 45 bases, with reading frame beginning at the first base. CDR1 and CDR2 are drawn from the germline V gene (reference sequence): SGHNT, YYREEE. Beyond this particular receptor, the publication reports: Enriched TCRB sequences shared across patients were found to be mostly commonly generated sequences that were unlikely to play an important role in the tumor microenvironment. Sequencing bulk genomic DNA from unsorted cells could not capture chain pairing or functional markers like CD4, CD8 and FOXP3. Repertoires from blood resembled normal breast more closely than tumor, and using blood as a reference for each tissue separated tumor from normal in about 90% of the 16 patients. Analysis by tumor subtype was prevented by the small cohort size. Compared with adjacent normal breast tissue, tumors had higher clonality and around 2.5-fold greater T cell density.

The study profiled bulk TCR beta-chain repertoires in matched peripheral blood, tumor and adjacent normal breast tissue taken from some 17 patients with early-stage breast cancer. Before surgery, about 5-11 mL of whole blood was collected into EDTA tubes and then processed within 2 hours. Ficoll-Paque centrifugation in SepMate-50 tubes was used to isolate peripheral blood mononuclear cells. PBMCs were cryopreserved in aliquots of roughly 1.8 to 4 million cells in around 90% FBS with around 10% DMSO and kept in liquid nitrogen. The Qiagen AllPrep DNA/RNA Mini kit was used for genomic DNA extraction.

Sequenced material: blood. This receptor chain uses TRBV5-4 and TRBJ1-3; a tentative D call is TRBD1 (5 bases match). This receptor was identified in a person between 60 and 70 years old with breast cancer. The DNA sequence follows: TGTGCCAGCAGCTCCCAGGGAGTGAGTGGAAACACCATATATTTT. Translated, this is CASSSQGVSGNTIYF.